The sequence of this T cell receptor beta chain was determined in a study of control samples from healthy donors and cancer patients. Some clones are missing from TCRdb's copy, which holds only in-frame ones; the method was immunoSEQ multiplex PCR. Counted here are 100,000 to 150,000 clones, 90% occurring once; the ten biggest clones make up around 2.5%. V shed 4 bases and J shed 5 bases, with 14 bases lying between them. From germline, CDR1 is MGHDK and CDR2 SYGVNS. This CDR3 has 15 amino acids. The sequence was collected from a man aged 40-49 years in good health. Sequenced material: blood. This sequence joins TRBV25-1 and TRBJ2-2; the D is unclear. CDR3 loop: CASSATTVRTGELFF. CDR3 nucleotides: TGTGCCAGCAGTGCTACCACCGTGCGGACCGGGGAGCTGTTTTTT.